A single sample gave rise to the 20 T cell receptor beta chains below, sequenced in a study of vaccination effects on CD4 cells after COVID-19. No cognate antigen is known for these TCRs. ViraFEST used viral peptide pools to expand antigen-specific CD4+ T cells before sequencing. On day 10 of culture, CD4+ T cells were separated out. Vaccinated recipients, who were negative for nucleocapsid antibodies, had no history of SARS-CoV-2 infection. Repertoires were generated with immunoSEQ multiplex PCR, while TCRdb's copy carries only in-frame clones and drops some. The table has approximately 68,000 clones, around 81% seen once; the top ten hold 10% to 13%. The starting material was CD4+ T cells from PBMCs cultured with SARS-CoV-2 spike peptides, obtained before COVID-19 vaccination. Every receptor here comes from a human donor who received a COVID-19 vaccine.

The rearrangement uses TRBV29-1 and TRBJ1-1; D unclear. V lost 2 bases and J lost 1, with 8 bases in between. This CDR3 has 13 residues. CDR1 and CDR2 from the germline V gene are SQVTM and ANQGSEA. For the CDR3, the DNA is TGCAGCGTTGAAAGACACGAGAACACTGAAGCTTTCTTT. Translation: CSVERHENTEAFF.

The V gene is TRBV11-2, the J gene TRBJ1-3, with D hard to call. Germline V gives CDR1 SGHAT, CDR2 FQNNGV. Trimming took 1 base from V and 4 from J, leaving 2 bases between them. The CDR3 is made up of 12 amino acids. The DNA for the CDR3 is TGTGCCAGCAGCTTAGGGGGAAACACCATATATTTT. Encoded protein: CASSLGGNTIYF. The entire variable domain, with the rest obtained from reference TRBV11-2 and TRBJ1-3, is as follows: EAGVAQSPRYKIIEKRQSVAFWCNPISGHATLYWYQQILGQGPKLLIQFQNNGVVDDSQLPKDRFSAERLKGVDSTLKIQPAKLEDSAVYLCASSLGGNTIYFGEGSWLTVV.

CDR3 sequence: CASSLSLADTTEGFNTGELFF. CDR3 coding DNA: TGCGCCAGCAGTCTATCACTGGCGGACACAACGGAGGGATTCAACACCGGGGAGCTGTTTTTT. J is TRBJ2-2 and V is TRBV10-1, with a tentative D call TRBD2 (6 bases). The germline V gene has CDR1 WNHNN and CDR2 SYGVQD (reference sequence). V was shortened by 5 bases and J by 2 bases, with 30 bases between the two germline ends. This CDR3 is 21 amino acids long.

This clone was seen a handful of times. The chain uses TRBV19 and TRBJ2-1; 14 nucleotides match TRBD2. Germline CDR1 and CDR2: LNHDA and SQIVND (reference sequence). Trimming cost V 5 bases and J 0 bases; bases outside gene matches: 12. The CDR3 runs 20 residues. As DNA, the CDR3 is TGTGCCAGTAGTCCCCGCCCCGGGACTAGCGGGGGCAGCTCCTACAATGAGCAGTTCTTC. It translates to CASSPRPGTSGGSSYNEQFF.

V is TRBV6-5 and J is TRBJ1-2; 7 nucleotides line up with TRBD1. This CDR3 is built from 15 residues. V was pared by 3 bases and J by 6 bases, with 10 bases of the junction left unmatched. CDR1 and CDR2 (germline): MNHEY, SVGAGI. CDR3 nucleotides: TGTGCCAGCAGTTATACCGAGCGACAGGGAGATGGCTACACCTTC. Translation gives CASSYTERQGDGYTF.

The chain employs TRBV6-5 and TRBJ1-6; D perhaps matches TRBD1 (6 bases). The CDR3 loop spans 15 amino acids. Deletions cut 6 bases from V and 5 bases from J, with 14 bases between. Germline values: CDR1 MNHEY, CDR2 SVGAGI. CDR3 DNA sequence: TGTGCCAGCAGACCACCGGGACAAGATAATTCACCCCTCCACTTT. Translation gives CASRPPGQDNSPLHF.

The chain couples TRBV5-1 to TRBJ2-3; no clear D gene. The CDR3 extends over 15 amino acids. Germline values: CDR1 SGHRS, CDR2 YFSETQ. Trimming stripped 0 bases from V and 3 bases from J, with 11 bases between. Here the CDR3 reads CASSLEVAGTDTQYF. CDR3 coding DNA: TGCGCCAGCAGCTTGGAGGTGGCTGGTACAGATACGCAGTATTTT.

V and J are TRBV9 and TRBJ2-5; D may be TRBD2 (5 bases). The CDR3 has 14 residues. CDR1 SGDLS and CDR2 YYNGEE come from the germline V gene. Trimming removed 4 bases from V and 2 bases from J, with 12 bases in between. CDR3 bases: TGTGCCAGCAGCCCAGAGGGATATCAAGAGACCCAGTACTTC. The encoded protein is CASSPEGYQETQYF.

V and J are TRBV27 and TRBJ1-6; D is ambiguous. V was cut by 8 bases and J by 5 bases, with 13 bases left in between. Germline CDR1 and CDR2: MNHEY and SMNVEV (reference sequence). CDR3 length equals 14 residues. CDR3 protein: CASGKRTHNSPLHF. For the CDR3, the DNA is TGTGCCAGCGGGAAGAGGACCCATAATTCACCCCTCCACTTT.

V gene TRBV14 combines with J gene TRBJ1-1, with a possible D match to TRBD1 (6 bases). V was pared by 4 bases and J by 6 bases, with 12 bases between. Germline V gene lookup returns CDR1 SGHDN and CDR2 FVKESK. The length of the CDR3 is 13 residues. This CDR3 is CASSRDTLSEAFF. CDR3 sequence (DNA): TGTGCCAGCAGCCGGGACACACTTTCTGAAGCTTTCTTT.

This chain joins TRBV5-4 and TRBJ2-5; 7 bases are a match to TRBD2. The CDR3 covers 16 residues. CDR1 and CDR2 from the germline V gene are SGHNT and YYREEE (reference sequence). V was clipped by 4 bases and J by 2 bases; unmatched bases: 11. The CDR3 protein is CASSQGLRGTQETQYF. The CDR3 DNA follows: TGTGCCAGCAGCCAAGGGTTGCGGGGGACGCAAGAGACCCAGTACTTC.

The J gene is TRBJ2-2, the V gene TRBV5-1; 8 bases match TRBD1. The CDR3 length is 18 residues. CDR1 and CDR2 from the germline V gene are SGHRS and YFSETQ. The V gene end was trimmed by 0 bases and the J gene end by 4 bases; junction bases not matched to a gene: 11. The CDR3 nucleotides read TGCGCCAGCAGCTTGGATGGTCAGGGGGCGGTCGGCACCGGGGAGCTGTTTTTT. It translates to CASSLDGQGAVGTGELFF. The full variable domain, rest sourced from reference TRBV5-1 and TRBJ2-2, is KAGVTQTPRYLIKTRGQQVTLSCSPISGHRSVSWYQQTPGQGLQFLFEYFSETQRNKGNFPGRFSGRQFSNSRSEMNVSTLELGDSALYLCASSLDGQGAVGTGELFFGEGSRLTVL.

The chain links TRBV4-2 to TRBJ2-2; weak D call: TRBD2 (5 bases). CDR1 and CDR2 (germline): LGHNA, YNFKEQ. Trimming removed 1 base at V and 6 bases at J, with 9 bases between. The CDR3 sequence is 14 residues long. The CDR3: CASSQALAPGELFF. The DNA of the CDR3 is TGTGCCAGCAGCCAAGCGCTAGCCCCCGGGGAGCTGTTTTTT.

In this sample, this clone turned up a few times. The V call is TRBV19, the J call TRBJ2-6; perhaps TRBD1 as D (6 bases). The CDR3 is 13 residues long. The germline V and J ends were trimmed by 7 bases and 2 bases, with 6 bases remaining between them. Looked up from germline, CDR1 is LNHDA and CDR2 is SQIVND (reference sequence). The CDR3 sequence is CASKGAGANVLTF. The DNA of the CDR3 is TGTGCCAGTAAGGGGGCTGGGGCCAACGTCCTGACTTTC.

In nucleotides, the CDR3 is TGTGCCAGCAGCTTAGGAGGGGGCGGTCAGCCCCAGCATTTT. Translation gives CASSLGGGGQPQHF. V gene TRBV7-2 combines with J gene TRBJ1-5; 7 bases align to TRBD1. The V gene end was trimmed by 1 base and the J gene end by 6 bases; junction bases not matched to a gene: 3. CDR3 length: 14 residues. Germline-derived CDR1 and CDR2 are SGHTA and FQGNSA.

The chain carries TRBV5-1 and TRBJ1-4; D is unclear. The V end was cut by 4 bases, the J end by 5 bases, with 12 bases between. CDR1 SGHRS and CDR2 YFSETQ come from the germline V gene. The CDR3 has 14 amino acids. The CDR3 region has the DNA TGCGCCAGCAGCCCGAATGCAGAAAATGAAAAACTGTTTTTT. Amino acids: CASSPNAENEKLFF.

J is TRBJ1-4 and V is TRBV11-2; D gene ambiguous. The CDR3 runs to 14 residues. V was shortened by 5 bases and J by 0 bases, with 7 bases between the two germline ends. Looked up from germline, CDR1 is SGHAT and CDR2 is FQNNGV. This chain's CDR3 is CASSQSPTNEKLFF. The CDR3 region has the DNA TGTGCCAGCAGCCAGTCGCCAACTAATGAAAAACTGTTTTTT.

The chain is built from TRBV7-2 and TRBJ2-1; D gene uncertain. This CDR3 region has 11 residues. Trimming pared 3 bases from V and 9 bases from J, leaving 6 bases between. Per the germline V gene, CDR1 is SGHTA and CDR2 is FQGNSA. The DNA of the CDR3 is TGTGCCAGCAGCTTTTGGAGTGAGCAGTTCTTC. This translates into CASSFWSEQFF.

This chain links TRBV11-2 with TRBJ2-6; D uncertain. The CDR3 contains 14 residues. Deletions cut 2 bases from V and 2 bases from J, with 4 bases between. Germline CDR1 and CDR2: SGHAT and FQNNGV. CDR3 sequence (DNA): TGTGCCAGCAGCTTAAGAGCTGGGGCCAACGTCCTGACTTTC. Protein product: CASSLRAGANVLTF.

The chain recombines TRBV3-1 (or the pseudogene TRBV3-2) with TRBJ2-7; D gene unclear. This CDR3 has 15 residues. In germline, CDR1 is LGHDT, CDR2 YNNKEL (reference sequence). V shed 5 bases and J shed 0 bases, with 14 bases lying between them. CDR3 DNA: TGTGCCAGCAGCATTGGTAGGGCAACCTCCTACGAGCAGTACGTC. Translation: CASSIGRATSYEQYV.